Listed here are 5 T cell receptor beta chains from one sample, sequenced in a study of human T cells and chemical hapten exposure. TCRdb called the RACE reads again in MiXCR, with one record for every CDR3 protein. The sample lists around 150,000 distinct CDR3 sequences, 25% to 35% occurring once. Time point defined: patch test 3, about 24 weeks after DPC sensitization. Treatment defined: therapeutic diphenylcyclopropenone sensitization with weekly scalp DPC. The sample was whole blood, taken in connection with sensitization to the hapten diphenylcyclopropenone (DPC). These TCRs come from a woman under 30 with alopecia areata. Some clones in this sample may be carry-over from other donors' samples.

There are many counts of this clonotype. CDR3 loop: CASTFGQSNEQFF. CDR3 bases: TGTGCCAGCACCTTTGGACAGTCCAATGAGCAGTTCTTC. V is TRBV12-3 or TRBV12-4 and J is TRBJ2-1, with D possibly matching TRBD1 (6 bases). CDR3 length: 13 amino acids. The V gene lost 7 bases and the J gene lost 6 bases, with 13 bases spanning the gap.

This clonotype appeared a few times. The V and J genes are TRBV20-1 and TRBJ1-4; a weak D match, TRBD1 (6 bases). This CDR3 is built from 14 residues. CDR1 is DFQATT and CDR2 is SNEGSKA in the germline V gene (reference sequence). With 3 bases removed from V and 5 bases from J, the gap between germline ends came to 13 bases. The CDR3 is CSASSGAGNEKLFF. CDR3 bases: TGCAGTGCTAGCTCAGGGGCCGGGAATGAAAAACTGTTTTTT.

A few counts support this clonotype. The rearrangement links TRBV9 to TRBJ1-2; the D is unclear. In germline, CDR1 is SGDLS, CDR2 YYNGEE. Trimming took 4 bases from V and 7 from J, leaving 8 bases between them. The CDR3 consists of 11 residues. This CDR3 is CASSPFLGYTF. Here the CDR3 DNA reads TGTGCCAGCAGCCCATTCCTTGGCTACACCTTC.

The table lists this clonotype with many counts. The chain has TRBV7-2 and TRBJ2-7; 12 bases are a match to TRBD2. Trimming took 4 bases from V and 5 from J; bases not matched to a gene: 3. This CDR3 has 14 residues. Germline V gene sequence: CDR1 SGHTA, CDR2 FQGNSA. The CDR3 DNA reads TGTGCCAGCAGCTCGGGACTAGCGGGCCACGAGCAGTACTTC. It yields the protein CASSSGLAGHEQYF.

V is TRBV4-1 and J is TRBJ1-5; 9 nucleotides line up with TRBD1. CDR1 is MGHRA, CDR2 YSYEKL, per germline. V gave up 4 bases and J gave up 8 bases; unmatched junction bases: 9. CDR3 length equals 15 residues. This chain's CDR3 is CASSPGDRAWKPQHF. The CDR3 coding sequence is TGCGCCAGCAGCCCGGGGGACAGGGCCTGGAAGCCCCAGCATTTT.